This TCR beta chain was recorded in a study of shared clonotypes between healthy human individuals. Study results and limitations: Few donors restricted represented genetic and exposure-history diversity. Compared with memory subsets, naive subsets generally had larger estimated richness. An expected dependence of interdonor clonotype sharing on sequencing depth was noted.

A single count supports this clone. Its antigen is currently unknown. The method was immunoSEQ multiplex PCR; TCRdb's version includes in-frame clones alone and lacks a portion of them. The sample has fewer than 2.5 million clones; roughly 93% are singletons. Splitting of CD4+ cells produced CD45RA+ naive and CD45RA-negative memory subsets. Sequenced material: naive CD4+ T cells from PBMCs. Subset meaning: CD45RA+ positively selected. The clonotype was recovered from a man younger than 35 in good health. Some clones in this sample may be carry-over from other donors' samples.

The DNA of the CDR3 is TGTGCCAGCAGTCGCCCCCCTGGGGCTAATGGACAGTACTTC. It yields the protein CASSRPPGANGQYF. The chain uses TRBV28 and TRBJ2-7; a possible D gene is TRBD1 (5 bases). The CDR3 covers 14 residues. V lost 5 bases and J lost 10, with 21 bases in between. Germline V gene data show CDR1 as MDHEN and CDR2 as SYDVKM.